Below, one T cell receptor (beta chain) is given with its context. Its antigen is undetermined. This entry comes from a study of shared clonotypes between healthy human individuals. Germline V gene data show CDR1 as SGHRS and CDR2 as YFSETQ. The V gene lost 4 bases and the J gene lost 3 bases, with 4 bases spanning the gap. The CDR3 contains 12 residues. The authors distributed each subset's genomic DNA evenly over several immunoSEQ plates. The table came from immunoSEQ multiplex PCR; TCRdb's copy has only in-frame clones and leaves some out. The sample has over a million clones, around 78% seen once; the top ten hold under 0.8%. Study-wide points: A few donors showed sharing of approximately 5% of naive CD4 clonotypes.

The TCR comes from a man aged 18 to 29 in good health. Some clones in this sample may be carry-over from other donors' samples. The genes are TRBV5-1 and TRBJ2-2; no clear D gene. The sample comprised memory CD4+ T cells from PBMCs. Subset indicated: CD45RA-negative fraction. The CDR3 DNA follows: TGCGCCAGCAGCGAATACACCGGGGAGCTGTTTTTT. This gives the protein CASSEYTGELFF.